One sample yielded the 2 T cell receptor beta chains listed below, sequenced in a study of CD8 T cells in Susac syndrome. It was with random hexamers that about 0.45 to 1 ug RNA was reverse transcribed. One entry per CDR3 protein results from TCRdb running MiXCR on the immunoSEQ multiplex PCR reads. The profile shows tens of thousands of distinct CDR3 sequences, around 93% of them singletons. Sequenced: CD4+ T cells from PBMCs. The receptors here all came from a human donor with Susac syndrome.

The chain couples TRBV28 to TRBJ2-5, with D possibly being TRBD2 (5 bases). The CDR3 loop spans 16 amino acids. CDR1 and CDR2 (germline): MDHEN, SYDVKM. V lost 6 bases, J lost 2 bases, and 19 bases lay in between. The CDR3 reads CASSPRGKRGQETQYF. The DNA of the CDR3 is TGTGCCAGCAGCCCGAGAGGTAAACGAGGGCAAGAGACCCAGTACTTC.

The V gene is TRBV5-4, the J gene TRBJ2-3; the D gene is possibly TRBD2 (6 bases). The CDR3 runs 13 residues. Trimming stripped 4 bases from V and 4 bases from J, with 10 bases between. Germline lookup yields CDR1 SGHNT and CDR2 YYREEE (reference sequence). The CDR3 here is CASSPSSADTQYF. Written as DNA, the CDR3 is TGTGCCAGCAGCCCCTCTAGCGCAGATACGCAGTATTTT. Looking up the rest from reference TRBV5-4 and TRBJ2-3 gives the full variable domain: ETGVTQSPTHLIKTRGQQVTLRCSSQSGHNTVSWYQQALGQGPQFIFQYYREEENGRGNFPPRFSGLQFPNYSSELNVNALELDDSALYLCASSPSSADTQYFGPGTRLTVL.